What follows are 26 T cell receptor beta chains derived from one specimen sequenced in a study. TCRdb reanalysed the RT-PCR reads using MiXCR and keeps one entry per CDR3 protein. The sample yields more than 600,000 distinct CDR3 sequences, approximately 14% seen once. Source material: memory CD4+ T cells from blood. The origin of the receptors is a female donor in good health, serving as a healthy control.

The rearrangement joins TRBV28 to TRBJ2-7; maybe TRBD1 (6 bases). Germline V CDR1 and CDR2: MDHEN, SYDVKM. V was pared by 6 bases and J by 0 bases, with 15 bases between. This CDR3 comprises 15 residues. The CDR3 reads CASRPPDSFSYEQYF. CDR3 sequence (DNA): TGTGCCAGCAGGCCGCCGGACAGTTTCTCCTACGAGCAGTACTTC.

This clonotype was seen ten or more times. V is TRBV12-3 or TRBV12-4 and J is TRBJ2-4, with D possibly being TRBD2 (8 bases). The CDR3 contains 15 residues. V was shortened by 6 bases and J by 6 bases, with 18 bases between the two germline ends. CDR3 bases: TGTGCCAGCAGCCCAGGGGGGGCGGGAGGAAACATTCAGTACTTC. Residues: CASSPGGAGGNIQYF.

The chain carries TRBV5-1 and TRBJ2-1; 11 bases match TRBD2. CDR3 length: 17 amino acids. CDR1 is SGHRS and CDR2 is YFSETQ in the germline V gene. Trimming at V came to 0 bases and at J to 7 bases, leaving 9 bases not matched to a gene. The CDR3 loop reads CASSLAVGSGRANEQFF. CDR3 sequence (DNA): TGCGCCAGCAGCTTGGCCGTTGGTAGCGGGAGGGCGAATGAGCAGTTCTTC.

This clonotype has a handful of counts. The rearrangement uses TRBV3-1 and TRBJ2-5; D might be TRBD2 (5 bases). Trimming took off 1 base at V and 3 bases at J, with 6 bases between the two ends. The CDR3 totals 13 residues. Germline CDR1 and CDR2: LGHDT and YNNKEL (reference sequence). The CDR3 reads CASSQVREETQYF. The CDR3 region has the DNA TGTGCCAGCAGCCAAGTGCGGGAAGAGACCCAGTACTTC.

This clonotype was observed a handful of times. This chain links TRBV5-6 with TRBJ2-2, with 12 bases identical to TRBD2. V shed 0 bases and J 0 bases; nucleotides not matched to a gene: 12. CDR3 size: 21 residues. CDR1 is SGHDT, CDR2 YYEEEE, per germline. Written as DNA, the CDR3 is TGTGCCAGCAGCTTGGTGAGAGACGGCTGGACTAGCGGGACGAACACCGGGGAGCTGTTTTTT. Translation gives CASSLVRDGWTSGTNTGELFF.

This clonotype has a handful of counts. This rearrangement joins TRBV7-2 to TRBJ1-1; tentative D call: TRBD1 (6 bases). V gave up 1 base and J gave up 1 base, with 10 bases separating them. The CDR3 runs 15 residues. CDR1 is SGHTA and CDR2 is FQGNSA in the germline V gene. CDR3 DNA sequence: TGTGCCAGCAGCTTAGAGGGGGGGGGGAACACTGAAGCTTTCTTT. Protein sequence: CASSLEGGGNTEAFF.

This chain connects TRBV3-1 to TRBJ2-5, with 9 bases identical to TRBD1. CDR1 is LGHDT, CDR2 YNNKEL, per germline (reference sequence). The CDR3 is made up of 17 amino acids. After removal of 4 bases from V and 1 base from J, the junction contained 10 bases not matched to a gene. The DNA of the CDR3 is TGTGCCAGCAGCCCGGTTCCGGGACAGGGTTTCCAAGAGACCCAGTACTTC. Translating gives CASSPVPGQGFQETQYF.

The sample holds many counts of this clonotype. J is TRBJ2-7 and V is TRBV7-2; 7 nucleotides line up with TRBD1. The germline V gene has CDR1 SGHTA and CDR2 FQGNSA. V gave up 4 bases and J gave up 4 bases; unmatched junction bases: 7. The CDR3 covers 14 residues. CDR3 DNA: TGTGCCAGCAGCTCTACGAGGACAGGATACGAGCAGTACTTC. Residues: CASSSTRTGYEQYF.

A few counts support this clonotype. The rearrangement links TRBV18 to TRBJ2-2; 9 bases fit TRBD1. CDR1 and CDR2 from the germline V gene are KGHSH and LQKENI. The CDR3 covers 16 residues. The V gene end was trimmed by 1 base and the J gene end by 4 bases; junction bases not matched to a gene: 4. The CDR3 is CASSPQGQGATGELFF. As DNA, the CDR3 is TGTGCCAGCTCACCACAGGGACAGGGCGCCACCGGGGAGCTGTTTTTT. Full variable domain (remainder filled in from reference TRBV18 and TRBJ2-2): NAGVMQNPRHLVRRRGQEARLRCSPMKGHSHVYWYRQLPEEGLKFMVYLQKENIIDESGMPKERFSAEFPKEGPSILRIQQVVRGDSAAYFCASSPQGQGATGELFFGEGSRLTVL.

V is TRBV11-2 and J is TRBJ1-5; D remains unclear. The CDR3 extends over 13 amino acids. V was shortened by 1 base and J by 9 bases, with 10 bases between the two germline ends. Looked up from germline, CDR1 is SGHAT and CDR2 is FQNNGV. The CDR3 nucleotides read TGTGCCAGCAGCTTAGGTCAGGCTCGGCCCCAGCATTTT. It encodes CASSLGQARPQHF.

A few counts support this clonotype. The CDR3 DNA reads TGCGCCAGCAGCTTGCAAGCAGGGGCTGATGGCTACACCTTC. Its translation is CASSLQAGADGYTF. V gene TRBV5-1 combines with J gene TRBJ1-2; possibly TRBD1 for D (6 bases). The CDR3 loop spans 14 amino acids. CDR1 and CDR2 from the germline V gene are SGHRS and YFSETQ. The germline V and J ends were trimmed by 1 base and 6 bases, with 13 bases remaining between them.

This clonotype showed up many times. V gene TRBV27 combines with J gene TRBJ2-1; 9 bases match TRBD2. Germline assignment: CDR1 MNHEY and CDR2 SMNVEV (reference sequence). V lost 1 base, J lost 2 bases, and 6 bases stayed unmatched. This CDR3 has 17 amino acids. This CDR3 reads CASSLYPSGNPYNEQFF. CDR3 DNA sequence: TGTGCCAGCAGTTTATACCCTAGCGGGAACCCCTACAATGAGCAGTTCTTC.

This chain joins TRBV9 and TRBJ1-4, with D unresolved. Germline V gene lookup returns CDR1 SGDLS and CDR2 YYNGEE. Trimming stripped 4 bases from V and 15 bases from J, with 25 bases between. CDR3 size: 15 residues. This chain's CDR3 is CASSPAAGLQKVLFF. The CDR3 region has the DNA TGTGCCAGCAGCCCGGCGGCCGGGCTCCAAAAAGTATTGTTTTTT.

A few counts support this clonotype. CDR3 nucleotide sequence: TGTGCCAGCAGCTTAGCGCGGACAGGGCGCGAGCAGTACTTC. Protein: CASSLARTGREQYF. The chain employs TRBV11-2 and TRBJ2-7, with 8 bases fitting TRBD1. Germline V gene data show CDR1 as SGHAT and CDR2 as FQNNGV. The CDR3 consists of 14 residues. V shed 1 base, J shed 6 bases, and the junction held 5 bases outside the gene matches.

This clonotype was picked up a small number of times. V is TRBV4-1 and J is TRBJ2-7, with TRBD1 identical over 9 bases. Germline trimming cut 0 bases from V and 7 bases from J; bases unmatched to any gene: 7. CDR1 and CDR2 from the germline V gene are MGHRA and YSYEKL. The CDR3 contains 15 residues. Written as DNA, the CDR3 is TGCGCCAGCAGCCAAGACCCGACAGGGGGAAAAGAGCAGTACTTC. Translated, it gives CASSQDPTGGKEQYF.

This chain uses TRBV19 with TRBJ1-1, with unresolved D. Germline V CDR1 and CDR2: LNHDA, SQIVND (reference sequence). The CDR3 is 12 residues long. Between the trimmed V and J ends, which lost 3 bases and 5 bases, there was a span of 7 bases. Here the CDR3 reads CASSITDTEAFF. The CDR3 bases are TGTGCCAGTAGTATCACGGATACTGAAGCTTTCTTT.

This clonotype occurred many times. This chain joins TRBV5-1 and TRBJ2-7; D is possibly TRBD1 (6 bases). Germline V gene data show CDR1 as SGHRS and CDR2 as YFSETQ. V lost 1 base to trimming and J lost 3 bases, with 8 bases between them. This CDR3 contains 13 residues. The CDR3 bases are TGCGCCAGCAGCTTGACAGGGAACTACGAGCAGTACTTC. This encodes CASSLTGNYEQYF.

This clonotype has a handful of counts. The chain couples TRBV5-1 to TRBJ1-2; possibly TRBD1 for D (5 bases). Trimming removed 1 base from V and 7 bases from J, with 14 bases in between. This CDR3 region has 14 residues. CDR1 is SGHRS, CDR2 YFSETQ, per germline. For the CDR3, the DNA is TGCGCCAGCAGCTTGCAGGGAACCCTCGGTGGCTACACCTTC. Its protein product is CASSLQGTLGGYTF.

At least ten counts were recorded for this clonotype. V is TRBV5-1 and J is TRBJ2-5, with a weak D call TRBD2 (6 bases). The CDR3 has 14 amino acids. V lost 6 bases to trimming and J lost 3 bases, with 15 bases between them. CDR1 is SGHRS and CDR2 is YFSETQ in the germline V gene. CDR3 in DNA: TGCGCCAGCACCGATAGCGGAGTTAAAGAGACCCAGTACTTC. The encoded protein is CASTDSGVKETQYF.

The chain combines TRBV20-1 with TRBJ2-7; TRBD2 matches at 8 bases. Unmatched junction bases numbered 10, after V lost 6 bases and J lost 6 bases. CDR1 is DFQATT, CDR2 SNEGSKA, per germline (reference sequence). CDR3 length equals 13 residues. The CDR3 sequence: CSAIPGRAGEQYF. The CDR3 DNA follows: TGCAGTGCCATTCCCGGGAGGGCGGGCGAGCAGTACTTC.

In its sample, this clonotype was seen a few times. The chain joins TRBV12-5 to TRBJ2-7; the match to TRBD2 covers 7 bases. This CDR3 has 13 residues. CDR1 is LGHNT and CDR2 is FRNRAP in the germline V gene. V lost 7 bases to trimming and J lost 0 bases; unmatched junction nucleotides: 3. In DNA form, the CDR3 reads TGTGCTAGTGCCCTAGCGGTCTCCTACGAGCAGTACTTC. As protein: CASALAVSYEQYF.

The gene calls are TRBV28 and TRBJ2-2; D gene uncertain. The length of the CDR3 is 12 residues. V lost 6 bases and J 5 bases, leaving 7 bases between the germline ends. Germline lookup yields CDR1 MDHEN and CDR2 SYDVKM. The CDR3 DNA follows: TGTGCCAGCAGACGGCTGACCGGGGAGCTGTTTTTT. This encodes CASRRLTGELFF.

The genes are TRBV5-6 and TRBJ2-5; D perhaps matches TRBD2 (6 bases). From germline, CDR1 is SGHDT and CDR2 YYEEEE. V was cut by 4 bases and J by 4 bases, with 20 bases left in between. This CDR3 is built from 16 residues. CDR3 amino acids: CASSPPLGIGGETQYF. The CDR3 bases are TGTGCCAGCAGCCCCCCTCTAGGTATCGGGGGAGAGACCCAGTACTTC.

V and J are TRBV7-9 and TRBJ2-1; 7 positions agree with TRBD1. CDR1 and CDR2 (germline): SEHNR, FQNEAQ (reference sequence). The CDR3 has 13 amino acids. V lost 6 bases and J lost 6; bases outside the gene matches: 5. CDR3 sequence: CASRSRDSNEQFF. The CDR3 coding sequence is TGTGCCAGCAGGTCACGGGACAGCAATGAGCAGTTCTTC.

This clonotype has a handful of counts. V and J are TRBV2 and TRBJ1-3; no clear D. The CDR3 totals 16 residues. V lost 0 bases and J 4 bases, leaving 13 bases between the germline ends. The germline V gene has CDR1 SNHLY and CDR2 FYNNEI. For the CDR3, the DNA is TGTGCCAGCAGTGAAGCTGGGAGGGTTGCAGGAAACACCATATATTTT. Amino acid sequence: CASSEAGRVAGNTIYF.

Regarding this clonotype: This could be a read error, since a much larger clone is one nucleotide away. CDR3 sequence reads: CASSLWTGGTWELFF. The DNA of the CDR3 is TGTGCCAGCAGCTTGTGGACAGGGGGAACCTGGGAGCTGTTTTTT. The V and J genes are TRBV7-2 and TRBJ2-2; 10 bases map to TRBD1. Germline V gene data show CDR1 as SGHTA and CDR2 as FQGNSA. The CDR3 is made up of 15 amino acids. With 3 bases clipped from V and 9 bases from J, the junction kept 7 bases outside the gene matches.